This paragraph reports one T cell receptor beta chain. The antigen remains unidentified. Healthy bone marrow donors formed the donor group. This sample was taken from a study of cytomegalovirus exposure and HLA in healthy donors. At the level of the study: An early data release held some 89 million unique TCRs from HLA-typed donors.

V was clipped by 3 bases and J by 0 bases, with 9 bases between them. Germline lookup yields CDR1 LNHDA and CDR2 SQIVND (reference sequence). The CDR3 is made up of 15 amino acids. Study-wide findings and caveats: A later analysis linked a missense variant in DCLRE1C to the trimming of TCR beta V and J genes. Being indistinguishable, some V segments were excluded, TRBV6-2 and TRBV6-3 among them.

The PCR employed 60 Vbeta primers together with 13 Jbeta primers. The protocol was immunoSEQ multiplex PCR, while the TCRdb copy is restricted to in-frame clones and leaves out a portion. The top ten hold around 3.6% of the sample, which has 120,000 or so clones, around 80% seen once. The rearrangement uses TRBV19 and TRBJ1-5; no definite D call. The TCR comes from a man in his thirties or forties in good health and CMV-seronegative. Sequencing input: PBMCs. CDR3: CASSMRGNSNQPQHF. The CDR3 DNA reads TGTGCCAGTAGTATGAGAGGGAATAGCAATCAGCCCCAGCATTTT.